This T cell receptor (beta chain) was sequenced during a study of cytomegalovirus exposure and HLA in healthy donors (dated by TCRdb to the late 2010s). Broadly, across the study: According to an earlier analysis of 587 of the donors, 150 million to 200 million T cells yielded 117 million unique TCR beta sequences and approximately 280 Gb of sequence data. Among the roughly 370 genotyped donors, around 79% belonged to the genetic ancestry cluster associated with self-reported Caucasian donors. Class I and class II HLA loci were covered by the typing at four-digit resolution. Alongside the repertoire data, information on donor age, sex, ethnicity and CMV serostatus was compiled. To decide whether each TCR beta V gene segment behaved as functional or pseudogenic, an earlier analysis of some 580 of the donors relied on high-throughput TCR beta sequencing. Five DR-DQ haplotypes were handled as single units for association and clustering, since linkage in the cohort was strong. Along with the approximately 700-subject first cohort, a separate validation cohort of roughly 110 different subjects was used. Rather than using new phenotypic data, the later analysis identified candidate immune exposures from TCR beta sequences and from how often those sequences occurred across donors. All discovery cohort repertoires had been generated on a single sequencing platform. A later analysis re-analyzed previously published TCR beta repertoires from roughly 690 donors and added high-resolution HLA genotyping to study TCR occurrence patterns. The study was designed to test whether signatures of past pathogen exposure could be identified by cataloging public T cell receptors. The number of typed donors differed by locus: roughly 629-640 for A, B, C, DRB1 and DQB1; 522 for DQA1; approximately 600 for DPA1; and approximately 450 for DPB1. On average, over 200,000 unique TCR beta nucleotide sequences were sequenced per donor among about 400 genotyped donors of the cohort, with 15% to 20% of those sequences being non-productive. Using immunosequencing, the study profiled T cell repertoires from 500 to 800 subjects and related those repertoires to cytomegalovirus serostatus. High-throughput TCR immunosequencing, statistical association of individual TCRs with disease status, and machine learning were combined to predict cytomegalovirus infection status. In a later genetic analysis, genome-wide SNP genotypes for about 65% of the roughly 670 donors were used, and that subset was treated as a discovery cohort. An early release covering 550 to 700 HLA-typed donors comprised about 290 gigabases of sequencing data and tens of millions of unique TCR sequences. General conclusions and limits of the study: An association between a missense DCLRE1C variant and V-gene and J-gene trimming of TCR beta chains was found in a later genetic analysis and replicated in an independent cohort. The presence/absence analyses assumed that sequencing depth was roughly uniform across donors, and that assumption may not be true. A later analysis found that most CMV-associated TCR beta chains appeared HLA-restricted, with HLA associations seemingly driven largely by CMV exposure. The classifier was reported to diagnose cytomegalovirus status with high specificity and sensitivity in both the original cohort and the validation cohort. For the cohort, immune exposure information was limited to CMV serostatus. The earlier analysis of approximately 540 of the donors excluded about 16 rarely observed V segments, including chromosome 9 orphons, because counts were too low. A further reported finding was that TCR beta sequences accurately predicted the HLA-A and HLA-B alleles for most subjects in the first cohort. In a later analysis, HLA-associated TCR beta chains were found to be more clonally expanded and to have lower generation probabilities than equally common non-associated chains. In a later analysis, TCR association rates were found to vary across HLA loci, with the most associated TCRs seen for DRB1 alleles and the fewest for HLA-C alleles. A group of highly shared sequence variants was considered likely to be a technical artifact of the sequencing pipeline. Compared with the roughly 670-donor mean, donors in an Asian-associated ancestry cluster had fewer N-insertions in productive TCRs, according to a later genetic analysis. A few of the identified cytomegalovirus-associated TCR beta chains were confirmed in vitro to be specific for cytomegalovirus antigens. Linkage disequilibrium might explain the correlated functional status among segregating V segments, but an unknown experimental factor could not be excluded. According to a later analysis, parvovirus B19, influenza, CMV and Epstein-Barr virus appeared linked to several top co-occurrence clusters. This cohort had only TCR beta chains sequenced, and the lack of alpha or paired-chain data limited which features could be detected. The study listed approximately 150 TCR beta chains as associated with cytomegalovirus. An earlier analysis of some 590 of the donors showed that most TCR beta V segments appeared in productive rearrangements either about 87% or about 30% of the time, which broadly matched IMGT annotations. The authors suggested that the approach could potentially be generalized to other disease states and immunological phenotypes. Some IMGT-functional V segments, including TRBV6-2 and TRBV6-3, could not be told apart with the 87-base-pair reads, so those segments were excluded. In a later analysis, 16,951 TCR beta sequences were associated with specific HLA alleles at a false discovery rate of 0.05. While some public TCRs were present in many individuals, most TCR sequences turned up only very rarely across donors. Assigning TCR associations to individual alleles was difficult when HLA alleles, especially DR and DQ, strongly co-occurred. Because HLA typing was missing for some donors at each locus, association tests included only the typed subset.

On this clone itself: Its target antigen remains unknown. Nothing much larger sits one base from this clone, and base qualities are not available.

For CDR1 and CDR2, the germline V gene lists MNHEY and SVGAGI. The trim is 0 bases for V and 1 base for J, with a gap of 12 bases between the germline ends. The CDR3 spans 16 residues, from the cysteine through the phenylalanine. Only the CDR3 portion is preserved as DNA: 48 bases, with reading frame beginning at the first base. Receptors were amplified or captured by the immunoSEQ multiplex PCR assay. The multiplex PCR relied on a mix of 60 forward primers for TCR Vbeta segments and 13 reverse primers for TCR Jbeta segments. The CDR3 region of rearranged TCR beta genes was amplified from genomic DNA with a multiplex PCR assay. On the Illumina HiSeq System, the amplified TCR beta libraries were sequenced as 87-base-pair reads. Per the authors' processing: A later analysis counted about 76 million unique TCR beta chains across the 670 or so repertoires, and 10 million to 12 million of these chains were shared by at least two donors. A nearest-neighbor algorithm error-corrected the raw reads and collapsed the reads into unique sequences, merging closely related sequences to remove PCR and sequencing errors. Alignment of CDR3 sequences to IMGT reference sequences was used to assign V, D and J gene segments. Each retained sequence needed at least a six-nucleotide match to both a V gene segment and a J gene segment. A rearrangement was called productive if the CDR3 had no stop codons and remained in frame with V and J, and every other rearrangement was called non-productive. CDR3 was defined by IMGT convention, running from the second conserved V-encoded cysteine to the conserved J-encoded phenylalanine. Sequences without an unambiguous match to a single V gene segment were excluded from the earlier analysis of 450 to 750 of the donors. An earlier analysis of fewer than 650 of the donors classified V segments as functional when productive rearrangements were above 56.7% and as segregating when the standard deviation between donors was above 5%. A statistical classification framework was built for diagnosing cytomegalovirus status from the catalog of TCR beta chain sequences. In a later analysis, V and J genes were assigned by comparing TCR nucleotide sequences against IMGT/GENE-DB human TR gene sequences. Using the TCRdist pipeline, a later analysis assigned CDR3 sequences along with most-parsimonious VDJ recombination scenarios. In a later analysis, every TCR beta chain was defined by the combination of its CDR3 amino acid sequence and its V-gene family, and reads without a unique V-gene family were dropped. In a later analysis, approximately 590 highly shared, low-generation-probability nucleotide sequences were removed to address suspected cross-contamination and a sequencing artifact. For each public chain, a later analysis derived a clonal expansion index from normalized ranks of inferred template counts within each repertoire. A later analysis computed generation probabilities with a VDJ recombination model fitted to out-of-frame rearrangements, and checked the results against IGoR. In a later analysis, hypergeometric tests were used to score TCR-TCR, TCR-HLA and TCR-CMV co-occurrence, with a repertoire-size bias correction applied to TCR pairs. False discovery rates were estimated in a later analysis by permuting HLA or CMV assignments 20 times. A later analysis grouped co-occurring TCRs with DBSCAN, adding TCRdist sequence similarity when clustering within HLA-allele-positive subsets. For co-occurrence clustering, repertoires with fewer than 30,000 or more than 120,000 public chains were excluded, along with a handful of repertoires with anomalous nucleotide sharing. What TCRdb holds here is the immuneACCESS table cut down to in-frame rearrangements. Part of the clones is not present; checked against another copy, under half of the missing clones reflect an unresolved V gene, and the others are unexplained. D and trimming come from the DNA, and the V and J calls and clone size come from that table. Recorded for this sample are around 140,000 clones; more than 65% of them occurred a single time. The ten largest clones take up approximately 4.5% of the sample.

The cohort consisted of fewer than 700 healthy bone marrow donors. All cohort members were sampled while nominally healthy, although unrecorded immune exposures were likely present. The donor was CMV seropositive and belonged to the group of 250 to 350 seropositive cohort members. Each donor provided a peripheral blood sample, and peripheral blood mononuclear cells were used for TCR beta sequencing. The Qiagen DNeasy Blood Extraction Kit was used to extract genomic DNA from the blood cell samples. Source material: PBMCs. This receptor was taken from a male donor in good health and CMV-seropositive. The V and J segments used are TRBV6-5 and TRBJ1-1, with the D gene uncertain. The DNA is TGTGCCAGCAGTTACTCGGACTTTACGGGGAACACTGAAGCTTTCTTT. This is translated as CASSYSDFTGNTEAFF.